This is a list of T cell receptor beta chains from one sample in a study of blood T cell repertoires in COVID-19. Assay: immunoSEQ multiplex PCR; the TCRdb copy retains only in-frame clones and omits some. The data contain about 140,000 clones, roughly nine tenths of them singletons. The material sequenced was peripheral blood. These receptors originate from a human donor with COVID-19, enrolled during active disease. The donor label of this sample is uncertain. The CDR3 runs from the conserved cysteine through the conserved F or W. Fields, in order: CDR3 length, clone size, D gene, V gene, J gene, CDR3 DNA, CDR3 protein. A D gene is named only where the DNA matches it firmly. Rows give clone size only sometimes, using once, few, many, or a class for an expanded clone.

18	once	TRBD1	TRBV19	TRBJ1-1	TGTGCCAGTATTGAGCGCCGGGGACAGGGGGGTACTATGGCTGAAGCTTTCTTT	CASIERRGQGGTMAEAFF
15	.	.	TRBV29-1	TRBJ1-4	TGCAGCGTTGATACGGAGGGAGGGGGTAATGAAAAACTGTTTTTT	CSVDTEGGGNEKLFF
14	once	.	TRBV5-6	TRBJ1-6	TGTGCCAGCAGCTTGGATGTGGAGGACTCACCCCTCCACTTT	CASSLDVEDSPLHF
14	.	TRBD1	TRBV11-1	TRBJ1-1	TGTGCCAGCAGCCCCTGGGACAGGGGCACTGAAGCTTTCTTT	CASSPWDRGTEAFF
13	.	.	TRBV7-6	TRBJ1-5	TGTGCCAGCAGCTTAGGCGGGCGGCAGCCCCAGCATTTT	CASSLGGRQPQHF
14	.	.	TRBV6-5	TRBJ2-4	TGTGCCAGCAGTTCCCTTGACTGGAAAAACATTCAGTACTTC	CASSSLDWKNIQYF
17	.	.	TRBV4-2	TRBJ1-3	TGTGCCAGCAGCCTCTCCCGGACAGTTGGGTCTGGAAACACCATATATTTT	CASSLSRTVGSGNTIYF
14	once	.	TRBV28	TRBJ1-4	TGTGCCAGCAGTGAGACAGGCGCCGGGGTCGTGGTGTTTTTT	CASSETGAGVVVFF
15	.	.	TRBV3-1/TRBV3-2	TRBJ1-1	TGTGCCAGCAGCCAAGTGGGACAACCGAACACTGAAGCTTTCTTT	CASSQVGQPNTEAFF
15	.	.	TRBV6-1	TRBJ2-7	TGTGCCAGCAGTGAACGAGGACTGGACGCCTACGAGCAGTACTTC	CASSERGLDAYEQYF
15	.	TRBD1	TRBV18	TRBJ1-1	TGTGCCAGCCCGAAAACGGGACAGGGGAACACTGAAGCTTTCTTT	CASPKTGQGNTEAFF
13	many	.	TRBV18	TRBJ1-1	TGTGCCAGCTCAAAGGAGGGTTGGACTGAAGCTTTCTTT	CASSKEGWTEAFF
13	.	TRBD1	TRBV30	TRBJ2-5	TGTGCCTGGAGTGTAGGGGGCGGAGAGACCCAGTACTTC	CAWSVGGGETQYF
15	.	.	TRBV19	TRBJ1-3	TGTGCCAGTAGTATTGGAGGCGGCTCTGGAAACACCATATATTTT	CASSIGGGSGNTIYF
16	.	.	TRBV18	TRBJ1-1	TGTGCCAGCTCACCGTCTTCCGTCACAGAGAACACTGAAGCTTTCTTT	CASSPSSVTENTEAFF
13	.	TRBD1	TRBV10-3	TRBJ1-5	TGTGCCATCAGTGACTCAGGGGGACAGCCCCAGCATTTT	CAISDSGGQPQHF
16	.	.	TRBV3-1/TRBV3-2	TRBJ1-1	TGTGCCAGCAGCCAAGATTATGGGGGCGTCAACACTGAAGCTTTCTTT	CASSQDYGGVNTEAFF
13	.	.	TRBV19	TRBJ1-1	TGTGCCAGTCAATACAGGGCGGGCACTGAAGCTTTCTTT	CASQYRAGTEAFF
16	.	.	TRBV3-1/TRBV3-2	TRBJ2-6	TGTGCCAGCAGCCAAAACAGGGAACCTGGGGCCAACGTCCTGACTTTC	CASSQNREPGANVLTF
15	.	TRBD1	TRBV28	TRBJ1-6	TGTGCCAGCAGTCATCTCACAGGGGACAATTCACCCCTCCACTTT	CASSHLTGDNSPLHF
15	.	.	TRBV9	TRBJ2-7	TGTGCCAGCAGCGTAGATGACAGCTTCGCCTACGAGCAGTACTTC	CASSVDDSFAYEQYF
15	.	.	TRBV18	TRBJ1-1	TGTGCCAGCTCAGGTTTGGGGGACATGAACACTGAAGCTTTCTTT	CASSGLGDMNTEAFF
17	.	.	TRBV5-4	TRBJ2-6	TGTGCCAGCAGTCTTCGGTCTCGTTCCTCTGGGGCCAACGTCCTGACTTTC	CASSLRSRSSGANVLTF
11	.	.	TRBV7-3	TRBJ1-1	TGTGCCAGCAGGAAGGGAGGGAAAGCTTTCTTT	CASRKGGKAFF
15	.	.	TRBV11-2	TRBJ1-1	TGTGCCAGCAGCTTAGGGGGAGGGCCGATCACTGAAGCTTTCTTT	CASSLGGGPITEAFF
11	.	.	TRBV11-2	TRBJ1-3	TGTGCCAGCAGCTTAGGGGGGGCCATATATTTT	CASSLGGAIYF
14	.	TRBD2	TRBV27	TRBJ2-1	TGTGCCAGCAGTGCTAGCGGGATCTACAATGAGCAGTTCTTC	CASSASGIYNEQFF
13	.	.	TRBV9	TRBJ2-7	TGTGCCAGCAGCGTAGGACTTAACTACGAGCAGTACTTC	CASSVGLNYEQYF